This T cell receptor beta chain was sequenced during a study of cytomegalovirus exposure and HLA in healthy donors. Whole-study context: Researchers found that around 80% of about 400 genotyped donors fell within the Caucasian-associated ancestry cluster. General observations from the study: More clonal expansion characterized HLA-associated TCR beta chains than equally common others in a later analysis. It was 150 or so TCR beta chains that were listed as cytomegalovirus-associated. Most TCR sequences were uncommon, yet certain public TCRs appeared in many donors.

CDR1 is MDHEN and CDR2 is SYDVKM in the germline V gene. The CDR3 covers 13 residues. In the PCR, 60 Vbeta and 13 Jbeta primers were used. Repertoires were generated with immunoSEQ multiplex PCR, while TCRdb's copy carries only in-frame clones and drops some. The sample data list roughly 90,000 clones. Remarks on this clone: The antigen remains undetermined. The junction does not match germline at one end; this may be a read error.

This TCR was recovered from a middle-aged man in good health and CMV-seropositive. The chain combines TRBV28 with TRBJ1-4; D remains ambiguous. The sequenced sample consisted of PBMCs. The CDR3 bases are TGTGCCAGCCGTTTTGCCCCGGATGAAAAACTGTTTTTT. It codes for CASRFAPDEKLFF. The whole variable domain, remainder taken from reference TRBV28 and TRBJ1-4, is DVKVTQSSRYLVKRTGEKVFLECVQDMDHENMFWYRQDPGLGLRLIYFSYDVKMKEKGDIPEGYSVSREKKERFSLILESASTNQTSMYLCASRFAPDEKLFFGSGTQLSVL.